Presented here are 19 T cell receptor beta chains from one specimen sequenced in a study of shared clonotypes between healthy human individuals. TCRdb's copy holds only in-frame clones and misses some; the assay was immunoSEQ multiplex PCR. The sample includes roughly 1,600,000 clones, 98% of them seen just once. The sequencing input was naive CD4+ T cells sorted from blood. As to subset: CD45RA+ positively selected. Receptor source: a man aged 25 to 40 in good health.

V and J are TRBV5-4 and TRBJ2-6; possible D gene TRBD1, 5 bases. Germline loops: CDR1 SGHNT, CDR2 YYREEE (reference sequence). This CDR3 is built from 15 residues. Trimming pared 4 bases from V and 4 bases from J, leaving 12 bases between. DNA of the CDR3: TGTGCCAGCAGCCCCCAGGGTATCGGGGCCAACGTCCTGACTTTC. This gives the protein CASSPQGIGANVLTF.

The chain has TRBV7-9 and TRBJ2-3, with D uncertain. From germline, CDR1 is SEHNR and CDR2 FQNEAQ (reference sequence). V lost 1 base and J lost 6, with 11 bases in between. The CDR3 is 14 amino acids. CDR3: CASSLEGLGDTQYF. DNA for the CDR3: TGTGCCAGCAGCTTAGAAGGGTTAGGGGATACGCAGTATTTT.

Regarding this clone: One junction end disagrees with the germline gene, perhaps due to a read error. The chain uses TRBV6-1 and TRBJ2-7; 10 positions agree with TRBD2. Per the germline V gene, CDR1 is MNHNS and CDR2 is SASEGT. CDR3 size: 13 residues. The CDR3 region has the DNA TGTGCCAGCAATGAAAGCGGGAGGGCCGAGCAGTACTTC. This encodes CASNESGRAEQYF.

Of note for this clone: This same CDR3 is encoded by further DNA sequences in the sample. The CDR3 sequence: CASSTRDRLYGYTF. The CDR3 nucleotides are TGTGCCAGTAGTACTCGAGACAGACTTTATGGCTACACCTTC. V usage is TRBV19 and J usage is TRBJ1-2; TRBD1 is a possible D gene (5 bases). This CDR3 comprises 14 residues. Germline-derived CDR1 and CDR2 are LNHDA and SQIVND (reference sequence). V dropped 4 bases and J dropped 5 bases, with 14 bases sitting between them. Drawing the rest from reference TRBV19 and TRBJ1-2, the complete variable domain is DGGITQSPKYLFRKEGQNVTLSCEQNLNHDAMYWYRQDPGQGLRLIYYSQIVNDFQKGDIAEGYSVSREKKESFPLTVTSAQKNPTAFYLCASSTRDRLYGYTFGSGTRLTVV.

A remark on this clone: Other DNA sequences in this sample translate to the same CDR3. V is TRBV28 and J is TRBJ2-2; 8 bases map to TRBD1. This CDR3 has 14 residues. CDR1 and CDR2 (germline): MDHEN, SYDVKM. V lost 6 bases and J lost 5; bases outside the gene matches: 5. The CDR3 here is CASRPGQVTGELFF. The CDR3 DNA sequence: TGTGCCAGCAGACCGGGACAGGTAACCGGGGAGCTGTTTTTT.

The chain links TRBV18 to TRBJ2-3; TRBD1 matches at 11 bases. After removal of 6 bases from V and 3 bases from J, the junction contained 14 bases not matched to a gene. Germline CDR1 is KGHSH and CDR2 is LQKENI. The CDR3 is made up of 18 amino acids. The CDR3 nucleotides read TGTGCCAGCTCCACTCGGACAGGGGGCGCGGTTAGGACAGATACGCAGTATTTT. The encoded protein is CASSTRTGGAVRTDTQYF.

The chain recombines TRBV30 with TRBJ1-2; TRBD1 agrees at 12 bases. The CDR3 is 18 residues long. Germline CDR1 GTSNPN, CDR2 SVGIG (reference sequence). Unmatched junction bases numbered 17, after V lost 1 base and J lost 8 bases. CDR3 sequence (DNA): TGTGCCTGGAGTGCTACCTCAGCCAGGGACAGGGGGCTGGGGGGCTACACCTTC. Translating it yields CAWSATSARDRGLGGYTF. Supplemented by reference TRBV30 and TRBJ1-2, the full variable domain reads SQTIHQWPATLVQPVGSPLSLECTVEGTSNPNLYWYRQAAGRGLQLLFYSVGIGQISSEVPQNLSASRPQDRQFILSSKKLLLSDSGFYLCAWSATSARDRGLGGYTFGSGTRLTVV.

V gene TRBV18 combines with J gene TRBJ2-4, with D perhaps TRBD1 or TRBD2 (5 bases each). Germline CDR1 KGHSH, CDR2 LQKENI. The CDR3 length is 18 residues. V was pared by 5 bases and J by 0 bases, with 20 bases between. The CDR3 sequence: CASSAGTPLGVAKNIQYF. The CDR3 nucleotides read TGTGCCAGCTCAGCCGGGACGCCCCTGGGGGTAGCCAAAAACATTCAGTACTTC.

The chain couples TRBV14 to TRBJ1-4, with 8 bases that match TRBD1. Germline-derived CDR1 and CDR2 are SGHDN and FVKESK. V gave up 1 base and J gave up 7 bases; unmatched junction bases: 8. The CDR3 runs to 16 residues. The DNA for the CDR3 is TGTGCCAGCAGCCAAGGGGACAGGACGGCCGGTGAAAAACTGTTTTTT. Protein: CASSQGDRTAGEKLFF.

The V call is TRBV6-6, the J call TRBJ2-6; D unclear. CDR3 length: 14 amino acids. CDR1 and CDR2 from the germline V gene are MNHNY and SVGAGI (reference sequence). Trimming removed 4 bases from V and 0 bases from J, with 4 bases in between. CDR3: CASSSDSGANVLTF. The CDR3 region has the DNA TGTGCCAGCAGTTCCGACTCTGGGGCCAACGTCCTGACTTTC.

The chain links TRBV4-1 to TRBJ1-2; 7 bases are a match to TRBD1. Looked up from germline, CDR1 is MGHRA and CDR2 is YSYEKL. V dropped 4 bases and J dropped 2; count of bases not matched to a gene: 7. This CDR3 has 15 residues. The CDR3 region has the DNA TGCGCCAGCAGCCCCCGGGACAGAGGAAACTATGGCTACACCTTC. Amino acids: CASSPRDRGNYGYTF.

The chain couples TRBV5-4 to TRBJ2-7; 11 nucleotides agree with TRBD2. Germline values: CDR1 SGHNT, CDR2 YYREEE (reference sequence). This CDR3 has 16 residues. Losses at the gene ends were 4 bases for V and 2 bases for J; bases not matched to a gene: 8. For the CDR3, the DNA is TGTGCCAGCAGCCCAGAACGACTAGCGGGGACCTACGAGCAGTACTTC. Its translation is CASSPERLAGTYEQYF. Full variable domain (outside the CDR3, taken from reference TRBV5-4 and TRBJ2-7): ETGVTQSPTHLIKTRGQQVTLRCSSQSGHNTVSWYQQALGQGPQFIFQYYREEENGRGNFPPRFSGLQFPNYSSELNVNALELDDSALYLCASSPERLAGTYEQYFGPGTRLTVT.

The V call is TRBV20-1, the J call TRBJ2-5, with 8 bases aligning to TRBD2. This CDR3 spans 11 amino acids. Per germline, CDR1 DFQATT and CDR2 SNEGSKA (reference sequence). Written as DNA, the CDR3 is TGCAGCAAACTAGCGGATGAGACCCAGTACTTC. Translated, it gives CSKLADETQYF.

The chain employs TRBV5-8 and TRBJ1-5, with D perhaps matching TRBD1 (6 bases). This CDR3 region has 12 residues. V lost 8 bases and J lost 3, with 9 bases in between. From germline, CDR1 is SGHTS and CDR2 YDEGEE. DNA for the CDR3: TGTGCCAGAGCAGGGGCCAATCAGCCCCAGCATTTT. Translated: CARAGANQPQHF.

This clone was counted a single time. CDR3 residues: CATSTRETSGSYEQYF. The CDR3 DNA is TGTGCCACCAGCACCCGAGAGACTAGCGGATCCTACGAGCAGTACTTC. This sequence joins TRBV15 and TRBJ2-7, with 9 bases aligning to TRBD2. From germline, CDR1 is LNHNV and CDR2 YYDKDF (reference sequence). This CDR3 is 16 amino acids long. J lost 1 base, V lost 4 bases, and 8 bases had no gene match.

Here the CDR3 reads CASSGERYGYTF. CDR3 sequence (DNA): TGTGCCAGCAGCGGGGAACGTTATGGCTACACCTTC. J is TRBJ1-2 and V is TRBV9; D remains unclear. Germline CDR1 and CDR2: SGDLS and YYNGEE. The CDR3 loop spans 12 amino acids. Trimming took off 3 bases at V and 5 bases at J, with 8 bases between the two ends.

J is TRBJ1-1 and V is TRBV28; 8 positions match TRBD1. V shed 4 bases and J 10 bases; nucleotides not matched to a gene: 8. Per the germline V gene, CDR1 is MDHEN and CDR2 is SYDVKM. The CDR3 sequence is 13 residues long. The CDR3 loop reads CASSSAGTGRAFF. CDR3 DNA sequence: TGTGCCAGCAGTTCTGCTGGGACAGGACGAGCTTTCTTT.

This chain connects TRBV9 to TRBJ2-5; TRBD2 matches 7 bases. Per the germline V gene, CDR1 is SGDLS and CDR2 is YYNGEE. Unmatched junction bases numbered 12, after V lost 4 bases and J lost 3 bases. The CDR3 extends over 16 amino acids. CDR3 nucleotides: TGTGCCAGCAGCTCCCGCGGGGCTAGCGGCAAAGAGACCCAGTACTTC. This translates into CASSSRGASGKETQYF.

The rearrangement uses TRBV7-9 and TRBJ1-2; 8 bases line up with TRBD1. V dropped 5 bases and J dropped 4; count of bases not matched to a gene: 15. The germline CDR1 and CDR2 sequences are SEHNR and FQNEAQ (reference sequence). The CDR3 has 17 amino acids. The DNA for the CDR3 is TGTGCCAGCAGCGGCGGGACAGGAAAACCTATAGGCTATGGCTACACCTTC. This gives the protein CASSGGTGKPIGYGYTF.